Shown below are 3 T cell receptor beta chains from a single sample sequenced in a study of follicular helper T cells after annual influenza vaccination. The protocol was immunoSEQ multiplex PCR, while the TCRdb copy is restricted to in-frame clones and leaves out a portion. The data hold approximately 9,700 clones, with approximately 82% observed a single time. This sample's time point: 2014-2015 season, 7 days after vaccination. The starting material was CXCR5- memory CD4+ T cells sorted from blood, obtained 7 days after influenza vaccination. The source of these receptors is an adult who received the influenza vaccine.

The chain combines TRBV27 with TRBJ1-2; maybe TRBD1 (6 bases). Trimming stripped 5 bases from V and 6 bases from J, with 13 bases between. Germline CDR1 is MNHEY and CDR2 is SMNVEV (reference sequence). This CDR3 has 13 residues. DNA of the CDR3: TGTGCCAGCAGTCGCCGGGGGGGCGATGGCTACACCTTC. This codes for CASSRRGGDGYTF.

The rearrangement uses TRBV18 and TRBJ2-1; maybe TRBD1 (6 bases). The CDR3 is made up of 14 amino acids. The germline gives CDR1 KGHSH, CDR2 LQKENI. With 0 bases removed from V and 10 bases from J, the gap between germline ends came to 13 bases. The CDR3 region has the DNA TGTGCCAGCTCACCACCGGGTACCCAGGGGGAGCAGTTCTTC. Its translation is CASSPPGTQGEQFF.

The chain employs TRBV19 and TRBJ2-5; D perhaps matches TRBD2 (6 bases). Between the trimmed V and J ends, which lost 4 bases and 1 base, there was a span of 10 bases. The CDR3 extends over 14 amino acids. Germline CDR1 and CDR2: LNHDA and SQIVND (reference sequence). The CDR3 coding sequence is TGTGCCAGTAGTAACGGGGGTTCCCAAGAGACCCAGTACTTC. Encoded protein: CASSNGGSQETQYF.